A single T cell receptor beta chain is shown here with its context. This specimen belongs to a study of control samples from healthy donors and cancer patients. The germline V gene has CDR1 MNHEY and CDR2 SVGAGI. The V and J ends lost 6 bases and 10 bases respectively, with 13 bases between them. The CDR3 covers 13 residues. Assay used: immunoSEQ multiplex PCR; TCRdb lists only in-frame clones, some missing. This sample has some 150,000 clones; about 95% occur once, and the top ten carry approximately 15%. The receptor was derived from a man in his fifties or sixties with colorectal cancer. Specimen: PBMCs. V is TRBV6-5 and J is TRBJ1-6; tentative D call: TRBD1 (6 bases). CDR3 nucleotides: TGTGCCAGCAGGCCCAGGGGAACCTCACCCCTCCACTTT. Its protein is CASRPRGTSPLHF.